This TCR beta chain appears in the sequencing data of a study of cytomegalovirus exposure and HLA in healthy donors. Study-wide findings and caveats: Rarity held for most TCR sequences, but there were some public TCRs that occurred in many donors. Reported performance of the classifier showed diagnosis of cytomegalovirus status with high specificity and sensitivity. The TCR clusters that emerged in the first cohort tended, a later analysis found, to co-occur in the 120 or so validation repertoires.

Separation from the 666-subject first cohort characterized the approximately 120-subject validation cohort, to which the donors belonged. Clones were read by immunoSEQ multiplex PCR, and TCRdb kept only the in-frame ones, dropping some. The sample consists of 150,000 to 200,000 clones, roughly 82% of them appearing once. Trimming removed 2 bases at V and 9 bases at J, with 19 bases between. Per the germline V gene, CDR1 is SGHAT and CDR2 is FQNNGV. The CDR3 length is 15 residues. Details on this clone: Its antigen remains unknown.

This TCR derives from a woman in her twenties or thirties in good health and CMV-seropositive. This chain joins TRBV11-2 and TRBJ2-5, with D maybe TRBD1 (6 bases). Sequencing was done on a sample of PBMCs. This CDR3 is CASSLIGQSQEAQYF. CDR3 DNA sequence: TGTGCCAGCAGCTTAATTGGACAGTCCCAAGAAGCCCAGTACTTC.